The 30 T cell receptor beta chains given below trace back to one sample, sequenced in a study of T-cell memory formation after mild COVID-19. In TCRdb, the 5' RACE reads were re-called with MiXCR into one record per CDR3 protein. Here the sample spans about 110,000 distinct CDR3 sequences, over 15% being singletons. The sequenced sample was PBMCs or a T cell subset sorted from them (not recorded which). Receptors were obtained from an adult woman who had mild COVID-19 (a few samples of this study predate the infection). Cell type and time point are not known.

This rearrangement joins TRBV30 to TRBJ1-2, with 8 positions matching TRBD1. CDR3 size: 13 residues. CDR1 is GTSNPN and CDR2 is SVGIG in the germline V gene (reference sequence). V lost 2 bases to trimming and J lost 8 bases; unmatched junction nucleotides: 7. Written as DNA, the CDR3 is TGTGCCTGGAGTCCCGGGACAGGCGAGGGCTACACCTTC. This gives the protein CAWSPGTGEGYTF.

This chain connects TRBV7-2 to TRBJ1-1; 8 bases fit TRBD1. V lost 8 bases, J lost 4 bases, and 6 bases stayed unmatched. The CDR3 extends over 13 amino acids. The V gene's germline CDR1 is SGHTA and CDR2 FQGNSA. The CDR3 sequence: CASLQGASTEAFF. CDR3 sequence (DNA): TGTGCCAGCCTCCAGGGGGCGAGCACTGAAGCTTTCTTT.

V is TRBV7-8 and J is TRBJ1-3; no reliable D call. The CDR3 loop spans 12 amino acids. Trimming shortened V by 4 bases and J by 4 bases, and 5 bases separated the two germline ends. CDR1 and CDR2 from the germline V gene are SGHVS and FQNEAQ. The CDR3 region has the DNA TGTGCCAGCAGCTCCTGGGGAAACACCATATATTTT. This codes for CASSSWGNTIYF.

This clonotype has just a few counts. J is TRBJ1-2 and V is TRBV6-5; maybe TRBD1 (5 bases). V was pared by 2 bases and J by 8 bases, with 9 bases between. Germline V gene lookup returns CDR1 MNHEY and CDR2 SVGAGI. The CDR3 is 12 residues long. The CDR3 here is CASSYAGNGYTF. In DNA form, the CDR3 reads TGTGCCAGCAGTTACGCAGGGAACGGCTACACCTTC.

The chain employs TRBV7-3 and TRBJ2-3, with D perhaps TRBD1 or TRBD2 (5 bases each). Trimming stripped 6 bases from V and 0 bases from J, with 13 bases between. The CDR3 contains 15 residues. Germline V gene lookup returns CDR1 SGHTA and CDR2 FQGTGA. CDR3 loop: CASSQGVSSTDTQYF. The CDR3 DNA is TGTGCCAGCAGTCAGGGAGTTTCTAGCACAGATACGCAGTATTTT.

This clonotype appeared a few times. The V and J genes are TRBV6-1 and TRBJ2-7, with D perhaps matching TRBD1 (5 bases). Germline V lookup: CDR1 MNHNS, CDR2 SASEGT. With 5 bases removed from V and 4 bases from J, the gap between germline ends came to 18 bases. The CDR3 covers 15 residues. CDR3 DNA sequence: TGTGCCAGCAGTCCCGAGAAAACGACAGCATACGAGCAGTACTTC. Protein product: CASSPEKTTAYEQYF.

This clonotype was counted many times. The germline gene is not matched at one end of the junction; a read error may be the cause. V is TRBV2 and J is TRBJ1-1; no definite D call. CDR1 is SNHLY, CDR2 FYNNEI, per germline. This CDR3 contains 11 residues. CDR3: CASRPATGAFF. CDR3 DNA sequence: TGTGCATCGAGACCGGCCACTGGAGCTTTCTTT.

V and J are TRBV19 and TRBJ2-1; D may correspond to TRBD1 or TRBD2 (5 bases each). Deletions cut 6 bases from V and 3 bases from J, with 15 bases between. Germline CDR1 is LNHDA and CDR2 is SQIVND (reference sequence). The length of the CDR3 is 15 residues. The CDR3 DNA sequence: TGTGCCAGTAGATATCGGGACCGAGACTACAATGAGCAGTTCTTC. Translation gives CASRYRDRDYNEQFF.

The CDR3 DNA reads as TGTGCCAGCAGGAGGGACTACGAGCAGTACTTC. Translating it yields CASRRDYEQYF. This chain joins TRBV25-1 and TRBJ2-7; D is possibly TRBD2 (5 bases). This CDR3 contains 11 residues. Germline V lookup: CDR1 MGHDK, CDR2 SYGVNS. The V gene lost 6 bases and the J gene lost 3 bases, with 6 bases spanning the gap.

This clonotype was seen more than once but under ten times. The chain recombines TRBV27 with TRBJ1-1, with a weak D call TRBD1 (6 bases). Germline CDR1 is MNHEY and CDR2 is SMNVEV (reference sequence). Trimming left V 3 bases short and J 8 bases short, with 13 bases between. The CDR3 is 13 amino acids. The CDR3 loop is CASSFRGIGEAFF. CDR3 coding DNA: TGTGCCAGCAGTTTCAGGGGAATCGGGGAAGCTTTCTTT.

CDR3 nucleotides: TGTGCCTGGAGTGTTGTACAGGGGGCTTACGAGCAGTACTTC. Protein: CAWSVVQGAYEQYF. The chain employs TRBV30 and TRBJ2-7, with TRBD1 matching over 9 bases. CDR3 length: 14 amino acids. Germline trimming cut 0 bases from V and 4 bases from J; bases unmatched to any gene: 4. Germline V lookup: CDR1 GTSNPN, CDR2 SVGIG (reference sequence).

The chain is built from TRBV29-1 and TRBJ2-7; 13 bases map to TRBD2. The germline gives CDR1 SQVTM, CDR2 ANQGSEA. The length of the CDR3 is 15 residues. With 4 bases clipped from V and 4 bases from J, the junction kept 7 bases outside the gene matches. Here the CDR3 reads CSVVVGTSGIYEQYF. CDR3 nucleotides: TGCAGCGTTGTCGTTGGGACTAGCGGGATATACGAGCAGTACTTC.

This clonotype showed up just a few times. The chain uses TRBV7-9 and TRBJ2-1; 12 nucleotides line up with TRBD2. The CDR3 has 14 amino acids. Unmatched junction bases numbered 0, after V lost 4 bases and J lost 5 bases. Germline V gene sequence: CDR1 SEHNR, CDR2 FQNEAQ (reference sequence). The CDR3 loop is CASSWTSGNNEQFF. CDR3 in DNA: TGTGCCAGCAGCTGGACTAGCGGGAACAATGAGCAGTTCTTC.

The chain joins TRBV4-1 to TRBJ1-2; no clear D. V lost 1 base to trimming and J lost 4 bases, with 7 bases between them. Germline CDR1 MGHRA, CDR2 YSYEKL. The CDR3 totals 13 residues. The CDR3 region is CASSQAPGYGYTF. The CDR3 nucleotides read TGCGCCAGCAGCCAAGCTCCTGGCTATGGCTACACCTTC.

J is TRBJ2-7 and V is TRBV4-1, with TRBD2 identical over 7 bases. V lost 3 bases and J lost 3; bases outside the gene matches: 5. CDR1 is MGHRA, CDR2 YSYEKL, per germline. The CDR3 sequence is 14 residues long. In DNA, the CDR3 is TGCGCCAGCAGCCAGGCATGGGGGGGCTACGAGCAGTACTTC. Translated, it gives CASSQAWGGYEQYF.

The rearrangement joins TRBV6-5 to TRBJ2-2, with 9 bases lining up with TRBD1. With 6 bases clipped from V and 7 bases from J, the junction kept 12 bases outside the gene matches. The CDR3 runs 16 residues. The germline V gene encodes CDR1 MNHEY and CDR2 SVGAGI. In DNA form, the CDR3 reads TGTGCCAGCAGACTACTCTACAGGGGGCGAAACGGGGAGCTGTTTTTT. Encoded protein: CASRLLYRGRNGELFF.

A few counts support this clonotype. J is TRBJ2-2 and V is TRBV4-1; possibly TRBD1 for D (5 bases). Germline V gene lookup returns CDR1 MGHRA and CDR2 YSYEKL. The CDR3 sequence is 15 residues long. The V end lost 4 bases, the J end lost 3 bases, and 12 bases lay between the germline ends. The CDR3 region is CASSPGDRYTGELFF. The CDR3 DNA follows: TGCGCCAGCAGCCCAGGAGACAGATACACCGGGGAGCTGTTTTTT.

This clonotype has only a few counts. The V and J genes are TRBV5-1 and TRBJ2-2; maybe TRBD2 (6 bases). There are 14 residues in the CDR3. Trimming took off 3 bases at V and 10 bases at J, with 16 bases between the two ends. Germline lookup yields CDR1 SGHRS and CDR2 YFSETQ. CDR3 loop: CASSSGLHYEELFF. The CDR3 nucleotides are TGCGCCAGCAGCTCGGGACTGCACTACGAGGAGCTGTTTTTT.

The gene calls are TRBV5-6 and TRBJ1-5, with D maybe TRBD1 (5 bases). Between the trimmed V and J ends, which lost 0 bases and 1 base, there was a span of 11 bases. Germline V CDR1 and CDR2: SGHDT, YYEEEE. The CDR3 has 16 residues. In DNA form, the CDR3 reads TGTGCCAGCAGCTTGGGTGCGGGGGGGAGCAATCAGCCCCAGCATTTT. This codes for CASSLGAGGSNQPQHF.

With regard to this clonotype: At one end, the junction sequence differs from germline, possibly due to a read error. CDR3: CASSLDAVSEAFF. DNA of the CDR3: TGTGCTAGCAGCTTAGACGCGGTCTCTGAAGCTTTCTTT. This chain links TRBV7-7 with TRBJ1-1; unclear D gene. From germline, CDR1 is SSHAT and CDR2 FNYEAQ (reference sequence). The CDR3 is 13 residues long.

The V call is TRBV6-5, the J call TRBJ2-5; the D gene is possibly TRBD1 (6 bases). Germline-derived CDR1 and CDR2 are MNHEY and SVGAGI. The CDR3 sequence is 16 residues long. V was cut by 5 bases and J by 1 base, with 17 bases left in between. The CDR3 nucleotides read TGTGCCAGCAGTAAAACTCCAGGGGTGGGCCAAGAGACCCAGTACTTC. Encoded protein: CASSKTPGVGQETQYF.

This clonotype was counted many times. This chain connects TRBV4-2 to TRBJ2-3, with TRBD2 matching 10 bases. The CDR3 is 19 residues long. After removal of 0 bases from V and 0 bases from J, the junction contained 9 bases not matched to a gene. The germline CDR1 and CDR2 sequences are LGHNA and YNFKEQ. The CDR3 sequence: CASSQDNLAGATSTDTQYF. The CDR3 nucleotides read TGTGCCAGCAGCCAAGATAACCTAGCGGGAGCGACTAGCACAGATACGCAGTATTTT.

CDR3 region: CASSPTSPYNEQFF. The CDR3 DNA follows: TGTGCCAGCAGTCCAACTAGCCCCTACAATGAGCAGTTCTTC. V gene TRBV12-3 or TRBV12-4 combines with J gene TRBJ2-1, with a possible D match to TRBD2 (6 bases). The CDR3 has 14 residues. V dropped 5 bases and J dropped 2 bases, with 10 bases sitting between them.

This clonotype was found many times. CDR3 DNA: TGCGCCAGCAGCCACGGGACAGCCGCCGCCTACGAGCAGTACTTC. Protein product: CASSHGTAAAYEQYF. The rearrangement joins TRBV4-1 to TRBJ2-7; 7 positions agree with TRBD1. This CDR3 has 15 residues. V lost 3 bases, J lost 2 bases, and 7 bases stayed unmatched. The germline gives CDR1 MGHRA, CDR2 YSYEKL.

This clonotype occurred many times. The V gene is TRBV19, the J gene TRBJ2-1; TRBD2 agrees at 15 bases. Looked up from germline, CDR1 is LNHDA and CDR2 is SQIVND (reference sequence). Trimming took 6 bases from V and 12 from J; bases not matched to a gene: 9. The length of the CDR3 is 15 residues. CDR3 DNA: TGTGCCAGTAGGGGACTAGCGGGAGGCCTAGGGCCGCAGTTCTTC. It translates to CASRGLAGGLGPQFF.

This clonotype was seen more than once but under ten times. The chain is built from TRBV7-9 and TRBJ2-5; 7 bases are shared with TRBD1. The trim removed 4 bases at V and 4 bases at J, leaving 3 bases unmatched. CDR3 length: 13 amino acids. Germline CDR1 is SEHNR and CDR2 is FQNEAQ (reference sequence). CDR3 nucleotides: TGTGCCAGCAGCTCAGGACAGGTAGAGACCCAGTACTTC. Protein: CASSSGQVETQYF.

This clonotype was picked up a small number of times. V is TRBV6-2 or TRBV6-3 and J is TRBJ2-7; D remains ambiguous. The CDR3 has 14 amino acids. V dropped 0 bases and J dropped 2 bases, with 8 bases sitting between them. The V gene's germline CDR1 is MNHEY and CDR2 SVGEGT. The DNA for the CDR3 is TGTGCCAGCAGTTACTCGGGGTCCCCCTACGAGCAGTACTTC. It translates to CASSYSGSPYEQYF.

In this sample, this clonotype turned up a few times. This chain joins TRBV7-8 and TRBJ2-3, with 9 bases lining up with TRBD2. Unmatched junction bases numbered 14, after V lost 0 bases and J lost 4 bases. Per germline, CDR1 SGHVS and CDR2 FQNEAQ. The CDR3 covers 19 residues. In nucleotides, the CDR3 is TGTGCCAGCAGCTTAGCTCTCCCCAAAGCGGGAGGAAGGGCAGATACGCAGTATTTT. This sequence encodes CASSLALPKAGGRADTQYF.

This clonotype was found a few times. The chain couples TRBV5-1 to TRBJ2-7; D might be TRBD2 (5 bases). CDR3 length: 14 residues. The germline CDR1 and CDR2 sequences are SGHRS and YFSETQ. Trimming pared 3 bases from V and 0 bases from J, leaving 10 bases between. The CDR3 DNA follows: TGCGCCAGCAGCTCGTATGGGAGCTCCTACGAGCAGTACTTC. Protein product: CASSSYGSSYEQYF.

This clonotype has a count of ten or more. V is TRBV6-2 or TRBV6-3 and J is TRBJ2-1; no reliable D call. The CDR3 runs 11 residues. The germline V gene encodes CDR1 MNHEY and CDR2 SVGEGT. The germline V and J ends were trimmed by 3 bases and 8 bases, with 5 bases remaining between them. The CDR3 DNA reads TGTGCCAGCAGTTATGCCGATGAGCAGTTCTTC. Translating it yields CASSYADEQFF.